Listed here are 29 T cell receptor beta chains from one sample, sequenced in a study of blood T cell repertoires in COVID-19. The table came from immunoSEQ multiplex PCR; TCRdb's copy has only in-frame clones and leaves some out. Of roughly 320,000 clones in the sample, around 84% were seen once. Sequences were obtained from peripheral blood. The receptor source for this set is a man in his sixties or seventies with acute or convalescent COVID-19.

V usage is TRBV10-3 and J usage is TRBJ1-1; D not resolved. The CDR3 spans 11 residues. V dropped 6 bases and J dropped 3 bases, with 5 bases sitting between them. CDR1 and CDR2 from the germline V gene are ENHRY and SYGVKD. CDR3 sequence reads: CAIRRDTEAFF. CDR3 bases: TGTGCCATCAGACGGGACACTGAAGCTTTCTTT.

The chain uses TRBV7-2 and TRBJ1-3, with D possibly TRBD1 on 5 matching bases. The CDR3 spans 13 residues. Germline V gene sequence: CDR1 SGHTA, CDR2 FQGNSA. Trimming pared 0 bases from V and 5 bases from J, leaving 5 bases between. The CDR3 nucleotides are TGTGCCAGCAGCTTAGCGGACAGAAACACCATATATTTT. It encodes CASSLADRNTIYF.

The J gene is TRBJ2-7, the V gene TRBV12-3 or TRBV12-4; D is perhaps TRBD1 (6 bases). V lost 3 bases and J 5 bases, leaving 11 bases between the germline ends. This CDR3 has 13 residues. CDR3 region: CASSFARGDEQYF. DNA of the CDR3: TGTGCCAGCAGTTTTGCCAGGGGCGACGAGCAGTACTTC.

J is TRBJ2-5 and V is TRBV5-4, with D possibly matching TRBD2 (6 bases). Trimming stripped 4 bases from V and 2 bases from J, with 15 bases between. In germline, CDR1 is SGHNT, CDR2 YYREEE (reference sequence). The CDR3 spans 15 residues. For the CDR3, the DNA is TGTGCCAGCAGCCGGGCCTTGGCGGGGCAAGAGACCCAGTACTTC. Translated: CASSRALAGQETQYF.

The V call is TRBV4-3, the J call TRBJ2-5; 7 bases match TRBD2. The CDR3 loop spans 17 amino acids. V lost 2 bases and J lost 7; bases outside the gene matches: 16. CDR1 is LGHNA, CDR2 YSLEER, per germline. The DNA for the CDR3 is TGCGCCAGCAGCCAAAGCAGTCGGACTAGAGGGGTTGGGACCCAGTACTTC. Its protein is CASSQSSRTRGVGTQYF.

The CDR3 region is CASSRGVSSGANVLTF. The CDR3 coding sequence is TGCGCCAGCAGTCGGGGGGTTAGCTCTGGGGCCAACGTCCTGACTTTC. The chain carries TRBV10-2 and TRBJ2-6; 7 bases agree with TRBD2. There are 16 residues in the CDR3. Unmatched junction bases numbered 4, after V lost 5 bases and J lost 0 bases. The germline V gene encodes CDR1 WSHSY and CDR2 SAAADI.

The V call is TRBV6-2 or TRBV6-3, the J call TRBJ1-5, with D perhaps matching TRBD1 (5 bases). The CDR3 totals 13 residues. With 3 bases removed from V and 7 bases from J, the gap between germline ends came to 10 bases. The germline V gene has CDR1 MNHEY and CDR2 SVGEGT. The CDR3 here is CASSYQGGQPQHF. The CDR3 DNA reads as TGTGCCAGCAGTTATCAGGGAGGACAGCCCCAGCATTTT.

V usage is TRBV7-2 and J usage is TRBJ1-2; D might be TRBD1 (6 bases). This CDR3 is built from 14 residues. V lost 5 bases to trimming and J lost 7 bases, with 17 bases between them. From germline, CDR1 is SGHTA and CDR2 FQGNSA. The DNA for the CDR3 is TGTGCCAGCAGCGCAACCGGGACAATGGCTGGCTACACCTTC. It yields the protein CASSATGTMAGYTF.

The chain joins TRBV18 to TRBJ1-5; TRBD1 matches 9 bases. The V gene's germline CDR1 is KGHSH and CDR2 LQKENI. J was trimmed by 7 bases and V by 6 bases; bases with no gene match: 4. The CDR3 contains 13 residues. CDR3: CASSTGGSQPQHF. CDR3 bases: TGTGCCAGCTCGACAGGGGGAAGCCAGCCCCAGCATTTT.

This sequence joins TRBV3-1 (or the pseudogene TRBV3-2) and TRBJ2-3, with 9 bases that match TRBD2. The V segment lost 4 bases and the J segment 4 bases; nucleotides outside the gene matches: 15. This CDR3 spans 18 amino acids. Germline CDR1 LGHDT, CDR2 YNNKEL (reference sequence). The CDR3 protein is CASSRLLGPSGVADTQYF. The CDR3 DNA follows: TGTGCCAGCAGCCGCCTCCTGGGTCCTAGCGGGGTTGCAGATACGCAGTATTTT.

The chain carries TRBV10-2 and TRBJ1-1, with 9 bases identical to TRBD1. With 4 bases clipped from V and 5 bases from J, the junction kept 8 bases outside the gene matches. Per the germline V gene, CDR1 is WSHSY and CDR2 is SAAADI. CDR3 length: 15 amino acids. The DNA for the CDR3 is TGCGCCAGCAGTGGCCGGGACAGGGTGAGGACTGAAGCTTTCTTT. Protein product: CASSGRDRVRTEAFF.

The CDR3 coding sequence is TGTGCCAGCGAACTAGGTCCTGAGCAGTTCTTC. Amino acid sequence: CASELGPEQFF. The V gene is TRBV7-2, the J gene TRBJ2-1, with D maybe TRBD2 (5 bases). The ends were cut back, 8 bases at V and 9 bases at J, with 11 bases in the middle. Germline V gene sequence: CDR1 SGHTA, CDR2 FQGNSA. This CDR3 has 11 amino acids.

The chain couples TRBV7-2 to TRBJ2-1; tentatively, D is TRBD2 (6 bases). Per germline, CDR1 SGHTA and CDR2 FQGNSA. The CDR3 has 16 residues. Deletions cut 0 bases from V and 7 bases from J, with 16 bases between. CDR3: CASSLALYNGGNEQFF. Written as DNA, the CDR3 is TGTGCCAGCAGCTTAGCCTTATACAACGGAGGGAATGAGCAGTTCTTC. Together with reference TRBV7-2 and TRBJ2-1, the CDR3 gives the full variable domain: GAGVSQSPSNKVTEKGKDVELRCDPISGHTALYWYRQSLGQGLEFLIYFQGNSAPDKSGLPSDRFSAERTGGSVSTLTIQRTQQEDSAVYLCASSLALYNGGNEQFFGPGTRLTVL.

The chain uses TRBV2 and TRBJ1-1; D ambiguous. The germline CDR1 and CDR2 sequences are SNHLY and FYNNEI. Between the trimmed V and J ends, which lost 7 bases and 1 base, there was a span of 7 bases. The length of the CDR3 is 12 residues. CDR3 in amino acids: CASTVGNTEAFF. The DNA for the CDR3 is TGTGCCAGCACTGTCGGGAACACTGAAGCTTTCTTT.

This chain uses TRBV7-2 with TRBJ2-7; 14 nucleotides line up with TRBD2. CDR3 size: 15 residues. Unmatched junction bases numbered 7, after V lost 6 bases and J lost 6 bases. Germline-derived CDR1 and CDR2 are SGHTA and FQGNSA. DNA of the CDR3: TGTGCCAGCAGTCCCCAGACTAGCGGGGGGGGCGAGCAGTACTTC. Encoded protein: CASSPQTSGGGEQYF.

The chain links TRBV6-2 or TRBV6-3 to TRBJ2-1, with D uncertain. This CDR3 has 13 residues. Per germline, CDR1 MNHEY and CDR2 SVGEGT. The V and J ends lost 4 bases and 4 bases respectively, with 8 bases between them. CDR3 bases: TGTGCCAGCAGTTCCCAATTTTACAATGAGCAGTTCTTC. As protein: CASSSQFYNEQFF.

The CDR3 region has the DNA TGTGCCAGCAGCTTAGATAGCGGGAGGGCCTCCTACAATGAGCAGTTCTTC. It encodes CASSLDSGRASYNEQFF. The chain employs TRBV5-4 and TRBJ2-1; 11 positions match TRBD2. V trimming: 2 bases; J trimming: 0 bases; junction bases outside the gene matches: 4. The CDR3 sequence is 17 residues long. The germline CDR1 and CDR2 sequences are SGHNT and YYREEE (reference sequence).

The rearrangement uses TRBV3-1 (or the pseudogene TRBV3-2) and TRBJ2-3; the D gene is possibly TRBD2 (6 bases). The CDR3 runs to 15 residues. Germline CDR1 and CDR2: LGHDT and YNNKEL (reference sequence). Between the trimmed V and J ends, which lost 2 bases and 0 bases, there was a span of 9 bases. CDR3 protein: CASSQSRGSTDTQYF. CDR3 nucleotides: TGTGCCAGCAGCCAAAGCCGGGGGAGCACAGATACGCAGTATTTT.

This clone was counted between two and nine times. The chain is built from TRBV7-9 and TRBJ1-1; 11 nucleotides match TRBD1. With V trimmed by 4 bases and J by 7 bases, 8 bases remained unmatched. Germline V gene lookup returns CDR1 SEHNR and CDR2 FQNEAQ (reference sequence). CDR3 length: 15 amino acids. Here the CDR3 reads CASSWGQGERNEAFF. CDR3 DNA: TGTGCCAGCAGCTGGGGACAGGGGGAAAGGAATGAAGCTTTCTTT.

The chain recombines TRBV7-3 with TRBJ1-5; D is possibly TRBD1 (5 bases). CDR1 SGHTA and CDR2 FQGTGA come from the germline V gene. V shed 3 bases and J shed 3 bases, with 18 bases lying between them. The CDR3 spans 17 residues. CDR3 DNA sequence: TGTGCCAGCAGCTTTTTCTTTGGAGGGGTGGACAATCAGCCCCAGCATTTT. This gives the protein CASSFFFGGVDNQPQHF.

This clone was detected only once. The chain recombines TRBV5-6 with TRBJ2-7; possible D gene TRBD1, 5 bases. Trimming cost V 0 bases and J 2 bases, with 12 bases left between them. The CDR3 consists of 15 residues. Germline V gene data show CDR1 as SGHDT and CDR2 as YYEEEE. For the CDR3, the DNA is TGTGCCAGCAGCTTGGGCAGGGTGAGCACCTACGAGCAGTACTTC. It codes for CASSLGRVSTYEQYF.

V usage is TRBV7-6 and J usage is TRBJ1-6, with 9 positions matching TRBD1. This CDR3 region has 15 residues. CDR1 is SGHVS and CDR2 is FNYEAQ in the germline V gene. J gave up 9 bases and V 3 bases, and 6 bases lay outside the gene matches. Here the CDR3 reads CASSLNRGLSSPLHF. Here the CDR3 DNA reads TGTGCCAGCAGCTTGAACAGGGGGCTAAGTTCACCCCTCCACTTT. Variable domain in full (rest from reference TRBV7-6 and TRBJ1-6): GAGVSQSPRYKVTKRGQDVALRCDPISGHVSLYWYRQALGQGPEFLTYFNYEAQQDKSGLPNDRFSAERPEGSISTLTIQRTEQRDSAMYRCASSLNRGLSSPLHFGNGTRLTVT.

The chain has TRBV7-2 and TRBJ1-6; TRBD1 agrees at 8 bases. Germline values: CDR1 SGHTA, CDR2 FQGNSA. The CDR3 is made up of 15 amino acids. V was pared by 4 bases and J by 9 bases, with 8 bases of the junction left unmatched. The CDR3 here is CASSSDRAKVSPLHF. The CDR3, as DNA: TGTGCCAGCAGCTCGGACAGGGCGAAGGTTTCACCCCTCCACTTT. The variable domain in full, with the rest retrieved from reference TRBV7-2 and TRBJ1-6, is GAGVSQSPSNKVTEKGKDVELRCDPISGHTALYWYRQSLGQGLEFLIYFQGNSAPDKSGLPSDRFSAERTGGSVSTLTIQRTQQEDSAVYLCASSSDRAKVSPLHFGNGTRLTVT.

The V and J genes are TRBV30 and TRBJ1-3; perhaps TRBD1 as D (6 bases). Trimming removed 7 bases from V and 1 base from J, with 11 bases in between. The length of the CDR3 is 13 residues. Germline V gene sequence: CDR1 GTSNPN, CDR2 SVGIG (reference sequence). The CDR3 coding sequence is TGTGCCTCGAACAGGGAATCTGGAAACACCATATATTTT. Residues: CASNRESGNTIYF.

This chain connects TRBV6-5 to TRBJ2-7; TRBD1 might be the D (6 bases). The germline CDR1 and CDR2 sequences are MNHEY and SVGAGI. The CDR3 consists of 15 residues. V gave up 2 bases and J gave up 2 bases, with 13 bases separating them. The CDR3 bases are TGTGCCAGCAGTTACGATCCGGGACAAACCTACGAGCAGTACTTC. Amino acid sequence: CASSYDPGQTYEQYF.

J is TRBJ2-7 and V is TRBV7-9; the D gene is possibly TRBD1 (6 bases). Per germline, CDR1 SEHNR and CDR2 FQNEAQ (reference sequence). The CDR3 sequence is 13 residues long. V was pared by 8 bases and J by 0 bases, with 11 bases between. The CDR3 region has the DNA TGTGCCAGCGGGCAGGGGCGCTCCTACGAGCAGTACTTC. Translation gives CASGQGRSYEQYF. The complete variable domain, with remaining parts taken from reference TRBV7-9 and TRBJ2-7, reads DTGVSQNPRHKITKRGQNVTFRCDPISEHNRLYWYRQTLGQGPEFLTYFQNEAQLEKSRLLSDRFSAERPKGSFSTLEIQRTEQGDSAMYLCASGQGRSYEQYFGPGTRLTVT.

The rearrangement links TRBV29-1 to TRBJ1-3, with D possibly matching TRBD1 (5 bases). The CDR3 is made up of 15 amino acids. The V gene lost 0 bases and the J gene lost 5 bases, with 14 bases spanning the gap. Germline-derived CDR1 and CDR2 are SQVTM and ANQGSEA. CDR3 sequence reads: CSVEDLQGSRNTIYF. The CDR3 region has the DNA TGCAGCGTTGAAGATCTTCAGGGATCCAGAAACACCATATATTTT.

The rearrangement uses TRBV4-2 and TRBJ1-4; 11 bases are shared with TRBD1. V shed 2 bases and J 8 bases; nucleotides not matched to a gene: 4. CDR1 LGHNA and CDR2 YNFKEQ come from the germline V gene. The CDR3 extends over 15 amino acids. This CDR3 reads CASSQRGDRGEKLFF. The CDR3 bases are TGTGCCAGCAGCCAAAGGGGGGACAGGGGGGAAAAACTGTTTTTT.

The sample holds a few counts of this clone. The V call is TRBV5-1, the J call TRBJ1-6; TRBD1 agrees at 7 bases. After removal of 0 bases from V and 7 bases from J, the junction contained 4 bases not matched to a gene. The CDR3 length is 15 residues. Germline CDR1 and CDR2: SGHRS and YFSETQ. CDR3 protein: CASSLVGTANSPLHF. Written as DNA, the CDR3 is TGCGCCAGCAGCTTGGTTGGGACAGCAAATTCACCCCTCCACTTT.